This T cell receptor (beta chain) derives from a study of Ad26.COV2.S vaccination and SARS-CoV-2 variants. Study details: Donor was one of the participants in the Ad26.COV2.S arm of the COV1001 trial. Study findings and constraints: A substantial breadth of spike-specific CD8+ and CD4+ T cell responses after vaccination has been reported. Total T cell responses may have been underestimated by the TCR breadth and depth analyses. Vaccine recipients surpassed placebo recipients in spike-specific TCR breadth.

Trimming pared 1 base from V and 2 bases from J, leaving 12 bases between. CDR3 length: 15 amino acids. Germline loops: CDR1 MNHNS, CDR2 SASEGT. The treatment is: around 19 received Ad26.COV2.S at low or high dose, single or two shots; about 5 received placebo; per-sample allocation not given. Day 63 following the first vaccine or placebo injection was when the samples were taken. TCRdb's copy holds only in-frame clones and misses some; the assay was immunoSEQ multiplex PCR. The sample shows about 420,000 clones, 85% to 90% of them seen only once. As to this clone: Its antigen is still unknown.

The sequence derives from a person aged 18-65 years who received the Ad26.COV2.S COVID-19 vaccine or a placebo. The source was peripheral blood, collected in a trial of Ad26.COV2.S vaccine versus placebo. The V gene is TRBV6-1, the J gene TRBJ2-7; D may be TRBD1 or TRBD2 (6 bases each). The CDR3 spells CASSEGGAGTYEQYF. Here the CDR3 DNA reads TGTGCCAGCAGTGAAGGGGGGGCAGGAACCTACGAGCAGTACTTC.